This T cell receptor beta chain was sequenced during a study of T cells in Graves' hyperthyroidism and ophthalmopathy. Study-wide results and limits: Peripheral blood also featured most of the thyroid clonotypes expanded above 0.001.

Exclusion followed for patients with uncontrolled infection, other autoimmune disease, pregnancy or lactation. Trimming shortened V by 8 bases and J by 0 bases, and 17 bases separated the two germline ends. The germline V gene has CDR1 SNHLY and CDR2 FYNNEI. The CDR3 length is 16 residues. Amplification yielded TCR beta CDR3 regions, with RNA transcripts as the source. The study used the HTBI primer set for a first-round RT-PCR of the TCR CDR3. MiXCR was run by TCRdb on the multiplex PCR reads, yielding one entry per CDR3 protein. The sample records more than 550,000 distinct CDR3 sequences, roughly 20% being singletons. This clonotype was counted a few times. What it binds is not known.

The sample comprised blood. The chain joins TRBV2 to TRBJ1-3; D remains ambiguous. The TCR comes from a woman between 50 and 59 years old with Graves' hyperthyroidism that later progressed to Graves' ophthalmopathy. Here the CDR3 reads CASRIGRMSSGNTIYF. The CDR3 DNA reads TGTGCCAGCCGAATAGGACGGATGAGCTCTGGAAACACCATATATTTT.